This is a list of T cell receptor beta chains from one sample in a study of shared clonotypes between healthy human individuals. TCRdb's copy holds only in-frame clones and misses some; the assay was immunoSEQ multiplex PCR. Among about 2.5 million clones listed, 85% to 95% were seen once. Sequencing used naive CD4+ T cells from PBMCs. The receptors stem from a man between 18 and 29 years old in good health. Some clones in this sample may be carry-over from other donors' samples. The CDR3 runs from the conserved cysteine through the conserved F or W. A D gene is named only where the DNA matches it firmly. Clone size is stated in some rows and not others, as once, few, many or a class when expanded.

clone size: .; J gene: TRBJ1-3; D gene: .; V gene: TRBV5-5; CDR3 protein: CASSLRDNSGNTIYF; CDR3 DNA: TGTGCCAGCAGCTTACGGGACAACTCTGGAAACACCATATATTTT
clone size: .; J gene: TRBJ2-7; D gene: .; V gene: TRBV19; CDR3 protein: CASTSTAGSYEQYF; CDR3 DNA: TGTGCCAGTACATCCACGGCTGGATCCTACGAGCAGTACTTC
clone size: once; J gene: TRBJ1-1; D gene: TRBD1; V gene: TRBV7-8; CDR3 protein: CASSVTTGGARTFF; CDR3 DNA: TGTGCCAGCAGCGTAACGACAGGGGGCGCGAGGACTTTCTTT
clone size: .; J gene: TRBJ1-1; D gene: TRBD1; V gene: TRBV11-2; CDR3 protein: CASSSQGAWITEAFF; CDR3 DNA: TGTGCCAGCAGCTCCCAGGGGGCTTGGATCACTGAAGCTTTCTTT
clone size: .; J gene: TRBJ1-2; D gene: TRBD1; V gene: TRBV27; CDR3 protein: CASSSVRGPFGYTF; CDR3 DNA: TGTGCCAGCAGTTCAGTCAGGGGGCCTTTTGGCTACACCTTC
clone size: .; J gene: TRBJ1-4; D gene: TRBD1; V gene: TRBV28; CDR3 protein: CASSGIGTGNEKLFF; CDR3 DNA: TGTGCCAGCAGTGGGATTGGGACAGGGAATGAAAAACTGTTTTTT
clone size: .; J gene: TRBJ2-1; D gene: TRBD2; V gene: TRBV7-8; CDR3 protein: CASSKGLAGDPFF; CDR3 DNA: TGTGCCAGCAGCAAGGGACTAGCGGGAGATCCGTTCTTC
clone size: .; J gene: TRBJ1-2; D gene: .; V gene: TRBV5-1; CDR3 protein: CASSLGGRAGGYTF; CDR3 DNA: TGCGCCAGCAGCTTGGGGGGACGGGCCGGTGGCTACACCTTC
clone size: .; J gene: TRBJ1-2; D gene: .; V gene: TRBV7-3; CDR3 protein: CASSPGLNYGYTF; CDR3 DNA: TGTGCCAGCAGCCCCGGGCTTAACTATGGCTACACCTTC
clone size: .; J gene: TRBJ2-7; D gene: TRBD2; V gene: TRBV27; CDR3 protein: CASSYKTSGIEGGEQYF; CDR3 DNA: TGTGCCAGCAGTTACAAGACTAGCGGGATAGAAGGTGGTGAGCAGTACTTC
clone size: .; J gene: TRBJ1-3; D gene: .; V gene: TRBV5-1; CDR3 protein: CASSLRADGNTIYF; CDR3 DNA: TGCGCCAGCAGCTTAAGGGCGGACGGAAACACCATATATTTT
clone size: .; J gene: TRBJ1-1; D gene: TRBD1; V gene: TRBV5-1; CDR3 protein: CASSPKGQGYYTEAFF; CDR3 DNA: TGCGCCAGCAGCCCGAAGGGACAGGGCTATTACACTGAAGCTTTCTTT
clone size: .; J gene: TRBJ1-5; D gene: .; V gene: TRBV6-6; CDR3 protein: CASSYSRGSNQPQHF; CDR3 DNA: TGTGCCAGCAGTTACTCTCGGGGGAGCAATCAGCCCCAGCATTTT
clone size: .; J gene: TRBJ2-5; D gene: .; V gene: TRBV7-9; CDR3 protein: CASSPRWGETQYF; CDR3 DNA: TGTGCCAGCAGCCCCCGGTGGGGAGAGACCCAGTACTTC
clone size: .; J gene: TRBJ1-4; D gene: TRBD1; V gene: TRBV6-6; CDR3 protein: CASSRTGDYEKLFF; CDR3 DNA: TGTGCCAGCAGTCGGACAGGGGATTATGAAAAACTGTTTTTT
clone size: once; J gene: TRBJ2-2; D gene: .; V gene: TRBV18; CDR3 protein: CASSPRIGGDTGELFF; CDR3 DNA: TGTGCCAGCTCACCGAGAATAGGTGGGGACACCGGGGAGCTGTTTTTT
clone size: .; J gene: TRBJ2-5; D gene: .; V gene: TRBV6-1; CDR3 protein: CASSEAGSYLRTQYF; CDR3 DNA: TGTGCCAGCAGTGAAGCAGGGTCTTACCTGAGGACCCAGTACTTC
clone size: .; J gene: TRBJ1-1; D gene: .; V gene: TRBV5-1; CDR3 protein: CASSLALGSGDTFF; CDR3 DNA: TGCGCCAGCAGCTTGGCCTTGGGTTCGGGTGATACTTTCTTT
clone size: .; J gene: TRBJ1-2; D gene: .; V gene: TRBV5-1; CDR3 protein: CASRLATGSNGYTF; CDR3 DNA: TGCGCCAGCAGACTGGCCACAGGGTCCAATGGCTACACCTTC
clone size: .; J gene: TRBJ1-3; D gene: .; V gene: TRBV7-9; CDR3 protein: CASSLSSGNTIYF; CDR3 DNA: TGTGCCAGCAGCTTATCGTCTGGAAACACCATATATTTT
clone size: .; J gene: TRBJ2-1; D gene: .; V gene: TRBV27; CDR3 protein: CASSPNLYEQFF; CDR3 DNA: TGTGCCAGCAGCCCGAATCTCTATGAGCAGTTCTTC
clone size: few; J gene: TRBJ2-5; D gene: .; V gene: TRBV5-1; CDR3 protein: CASSLRETQYF; CDR3 DNA: TGCGCCAGCAGCCTTCGAGAGACCCAGTACTTC
clone size: .; J gene: TRBJ1-3; D gene: .; V gene: TRBV4-3; CDR3 protein: CASSQVRGTMYF; CDR3 DNA: TGCGCCAGCAGCCAAGTAAGAGGAACGATGTATTTT